The 25 T cell receptor beta chains presented below share a single source sample, sequenced in a study of regulatory T cells in long-lasting Graves disease. Indicated time point: persistent/refractory GD, antithyroid drugs over 5 years with positive TRAb. RNA extracted from PBMCs served as the sequencing template. For TCR beta, libraries came from iRepertoire HTBI primers and Arm-PCR of CDR3 regions. One entry per CDR3 protein, called by TCRdb with MiXCR from the multiplex PCR reads. Counted here are 300,000 or so distinct CDR3 sequences, 15% to 20% occurring once; the ten biggest clones make up less than 30%. This specimen consisted of peripheral blood mononuclear cells (PBMCs), obtained when the disease was refractory, from a patient treated with antithyroid drugs. The receptors originated from a female donor with Graves disease.

This clonotype has a count of ten or more. The rearrangement links TRBV11-1 to TRBJ2-5; 7 nucleotides line up with TRBD1. CDR3 length: 15 residues. Unmatched junction bases numbered 12, after V lost 5 bases and J lost 6 bases. Looked up from germline, CDR1 is SGHAT and CDR2 is FQDESV (reference sequence). CDR3 loop: CASSTLSYRGQTQYF. The CDR3 DNA reads as TGTGCCAGCAGCACACTATCATACAGGGGACAGACCCAGTACTTC.

The sample holds many counts of this clonotype. The V gene is TRBV2, the J gene TRBJ2-3; 8 nucleotides match TRBD2. This CDR3 is 17 amino acids long. CDR1 is SNHLY, CDR2 FYNNEI, per germline. The ends lost 6 bases at V and 0 bases at J; junction bases unmatched: 11. In DNA form, the CDR3 reads TGTGCCAGCAGGCGACGACGACTAGCGAGAAGCACAGATACGCAGTATTTT. Translating gives CASRRRRLARSTDTQYF.

This clonotype was observed a handful of times. A much larger clone is a single base away; this may be a read error. The chain is built from TRBV11-2 and TRBJ1-1; D is undetermined. The CDR3 runs 15 residues. The germline CDR1 and CDR2 sequences are SGHAT and FQNNGV. The CDR3 nucleotides are TGTGCCAGCAGCTTAGATCCAGGCTTCGACACTGGAGCTTTCTTT. This gives the protein CASSLDPGFDTGAFF.

This clonotype came up a few times. The chain links TRBV18 to TRBJ1-5; TRBD1 agrees at 8 bases. This CDR3 is 16 amino acids long. CDR1 and CDR2 from the germline V gene are KGHSH and LQKENI. J gave up 4 bases and V 2 bases, and 7 bases lay outside the gene matches. Here the CDR3 reads CASSPGRGQGNQPQHF. The CDR3 nucleotides read TGTGCCAGCTCACCAGGGCGCGGACAGGGAAATCAGCCCCAGCATTTT.

This chain uses TRBV19 with TRBJ1-1; D gene unclear. There are 14 residues in the CDR3. CDR1 and CDR2 (germline): LNHDA, SQIVND (reference sequence). V gave up 3 bases and J gave up 3 bases, with 11 bases separating them. In nucleotides, the CDR3 is TGTGCCAGTAGTATTCGATTTCCCTACACTGAAGCTTTCTTT. Its translation is CASSIRFPYTEAFF.

J is TRBJ2-7 and V is TRBV4-1; D remains unclear. Trimming took off 2 bases at V and 2 bases at J, with 7 bases between the two ends. The CDR3 is made up of 13 amino acids. CDR1 and CDR2 from the germline V gene are MGHRA and YSYEKL. CDR3 sequence (DNA): TGCGCCAGCAGCCAACCTGGGACCTACGAGCAGTACTTC. The encoded protein is CASSQPGTYEQYF.

The CDR3 spells CASSLVIGGLSYEQYF. The CDR3 DNA reads TGTGCCAGCAGCTTGGTTATCGGGGGTCTCTCCTACGAGCAGTACTTC. This chain connects TRBV5-6 to TRBJ2-7; a weak D match, TRBD2 (6 bases). CDR3 length equals 16 residues. Trimming took 0 bases from V and 0 from J, leaving 13 bases between them. The germline gives CDR1 SGHDT, CDR2 YYEEEE.

The chain recombines TRBV6-9 with TRBJ2-1; 8 nucleotides agree with TRBD1. This CDR3 is 16 amino acids long. Trimming cost V 4 bases and J 7 bases; bases outside gene matches: 12. The V gene's germline CDR1 is MNHGY and CDR2 SVAAGI. CDR3 loop: CASSSLPGQGRNEQFF. CDR3 DNA: TGTGCCAGCAGTTCCTTGCCCGGACAGGGTAGGAATGAGCAGTTCTTC.

This clonotype was detected only a few times. The rearrangement joins TRBV7-9 to TRBJ2-7; 9 nucleotides line up with TRBD2. Germline V gene lookup returns CDR1 SEHNR and CDR2 FQNEAQ (reference sequence). J lost 0 bases, V lost 4 bases, and 1 base had no gene match. The CDR3 runs 14 residues. The CDR3 DNA sequence: TGTGCCAGCAGCTCTAGCGGGGTCTCCTACGAGCAGTACTTC. Translation gives CASSSSGVSYEQYF.

This clonotype was recorded many times. The rearrangement links TRBV28 to TRBJ2-7; D gene uncertain. From germline, CDR1 is MDHEN and CDR2 SYDVKM. Trimming shortened V by 4 bases and J by 3 bases, and 10 bases separated the two germline ends. There are 13 residues in the CDR3. The CDR3 protein is CASSSRALYEQYF. In nucleotides, the CDR3 is TGTGCCAGCAGTTCACGGGCCCTCTACGAGCAGTACTTC.

Ten or more counts support this clonotype. CDR3 nucleotide sequence: TGTGCCAGCAGTGAAAATTGGCAACAGGGAATGAGGCAAGAGACCCAGTACTTC. This translates into CASSENWQQGMRQETQYF. The chain combines TRBV2 with TRBJ2-5; D is perhaps TRBD1 (6 bases). CDR1 and CDR2 from the germline V gene are SNHLY and FYNNEI. CDR3 size: 18 residues. The germline V and J ends were trimmed by 2 bases and 2 bases, with 21 bases remaining between them.

This clonotype has at least ten counts. The chain has TRBV27 and TRBJ2-5, with TRBD1 matching over 8 bases. The germline gives CDR1 MNHEY, CDR2 SMNVEV (reference sequence). This CDR3 region has 14 residues. J was trimmed by 5 bases and V by 8 bases; bases with no gene match: 10. For the CDR3, the DNA is TGTGCCAGCCGGGGGACAGGAGGTGTGGAGACCCAGTACTTC. Translation gives CASRGTGGVETQYF.

Many counts were recorded for this clonotype. This rearrangement joins TRBV12-3 or TRBV12-4 to TRBJ2-2; 7 nucleotides line up with TRBD1. V was pared by 4 bases and J by 5 bases, with 7 bases of the junction left unmatched. The CDR3 length is 15 residues. This CDR3 is CASSSYRGITGELFF. The CDR3 coding sequence is TGTGCCAGCAGTTCCTACAGGGGTATTACCGGGGAGCTGTTTTTT.

This clonotype came up a few times. The rearrangement links TRBV5-1 to TRBJ1-3; 9 bases map to TRBD1. CDR1 is SGHRS and CDR2 is YFSETQ in the germline V gene. This CDR3 region has 16 residues. Trimming removed 6 bases from V and 4 bases from J; junction bases left unmatched: 11. For the CDR3, the DNA is TGCGCCAGCACCCCGGGACAGGGATCAGCCGGAAACACCATATATTTT. It translates to CASTPGQGSAGNTIYF.

The sample holds many counts of this clonotype. The chain carries TRBV11-1 and TRBJ2-2; 7 nucleotides match TRBD2. Trimming removed 4 bases from V and 0 bases from J; junction bases left unmatched: 8. Germline V lookup: CDR1 SGHAT, CDR2 FQDESV (reference sequence). The CDR3 sequence is 17 residues long. Here the CDR3 reads CASSSSRAGTNTGELFF. As DNA, the CDR3 is TGTGCCAGCAGCTCATCCAGAGCGGGGACGAACACCGGGGAGCTGTTTTTT.

In its sample, this clonotype was seen many times. CDR3 in amino acids: CASSRDRGNQPQHF. The CDR3 DNA is TGTGCCAGCAGCCGCGACAGGGGCAATCAGCCCCAGCATTTT. The chain carries TRBV27 and TRBJ1-5; 7 bases are shared with TRBD1. The CDR3 sequence is 14 residues long. The V and J ends lost 6 bases and 2 bases, in that order; junction bases with no gene match: 4. Germline V gene sequence: CDR1 MNHEY, CDR2 SMNVEV (reference sequence).

In this sample, this clonotype turned up a few times. The J gene is TRBJ2-5, the V gene TRBV27; D gene unclear. The CDR3 spans 15 residues. V was clipped by 3 bases and J by 1 base, with 12 bases between them. Germline V CDR1 and CDR2: MNHEY, SMNVEV (reference sequence). In DNA form, the CDR3 reads TGTGCCAGCAGTTTCAGTAAGGCGGCCCAAGAGACCCAGTACTTC. Its protein is CASSFSKAAQETQYF.

The gene calls are TRBV3-1 and TRBJ2-7; no reliable D call. This CDR3 contains 14 residues. Germline V CDR1 and CDR2: LGHDT, YNNKEL (reference sequence). V gave up 1 base and J gave up 5 bases, with 12 bases separating them. CDR3 nucleotide sequence: TGTGCCAGCAGCCAAGTTCCGGGTTCGGACGAGCAGTACTTC. Its protein is CASSQVPGSDEQYF.

This chain uses TRBV2 with TRBJ2-6, with D perhaps TRBD2 (7 bases). Germline CDR1 and CDR2: SNHLY and FYNNEI. The CDR3 sequence is 15 residues long. Trimming shortened V by 9 bases and J by 0 bases, and 12 bases separated the two germline ends. The CDR3 DNA is TGTGCCAGGGGGGGGCAGAGCTCTGGGGCCAACGTCCTGACTTTC. It yields the protein CARGGQSSGANVLTF.

The chain links TRBV4-1 to TRBJ1-2, with D possibly TRBD1 on 6 matching bases. CDR3 length: 14 residues. The V end lost 1 base, the J end lost 7 bases, and 13 bases lay between the germline ends. CDR1 is MGHRA and CDR2 is YSYEKL in the germline V gene. CDR3 in amino acids: CASSQAWGAGGYTF. In DNA, the CDR3 is TGCGCCAGCAGCCAAGCTTGGGGGGCGGGTGGCTACACCTTC.

This clonotype was found many times. The genes are TRBV20-1 and TRBJ2-7; TRBD2 agrees at 7 bases. The CDR3 length is 15 residues. V lost 6 bases and J lost 5; bases outside the gene matches: 16. The germline CDR1 and CDR2 sequences are DFQATT and SNEGSKA (reference sequence). The DNA of the CDR3 is TGCAGTGCCCTGAGCCCCCTGGGAAGCGGGAACGAGCAGTACTTC. Its translation is CSALSPLGSGNEQYF.

This clonotype was seen a few times. The junction departs from germline at one end; a sequencing error may be responsible. The chain joins TRBV12-3 or TRBV12-4 to TRBJ2-1, with a weak D call TRBD1 (6 bases). The CDR3 contains 19 residues. The CDR3 loop reads CASSLVPGVDRYSYNEQFF. The CDR3 nucleotides read TGTGCCAGCAGCTTAGTCCCAGGGGTTGACCGATACTCCTACAATGAGCAGTTCTTC.

This clonotype was seen a few times. The chain joins TRBV5-8 to TRBJ1-5; 11 nucleotides line up with TRBD1. Germline V lookup: CDR1 SGHTS, CDR2 YDEGEE. CDR3 size: 13 residues. Germline trimming cut 7 bases from V and 7 bases from J; bases unmatched to any gene: 4. In DNA, the CDR3 is TGTGCCAGCGGACAGGGGGCCGGACAGCCCCAGCATTTT. This gives the protein CASGQGAGQPQHF.

The sample holds many counts of this clonotype. The chain couples TRBV2 to TRBJ2-7; D is possibly TRBD1 (5 bases). This CDR3 spans 12 amino acids. Germline V gene lookup returns CDR1 SNHLY and CDR2 FYNNEI. Trimming removed 7 bases from V and 3 bases from J, with 10 bases in between. The CDR3 region has the DNA TGTGCCAGCACCGAGCAGGGCTACGAGCAGTACTTC. Amino acid sequence: CASTEQGYEQYF.

This clonotype was counted at least ten times. This sequence joins TRBV6-1 and TRBJ2-5; 14 positions agree with TRBD2. This CDR3 comprises 19 residues. Trimming at V came to 3 bases and at J to 3 bases, leaving 12 bases not matched to a gene. Germline CDR1 and CDR2: MNHNS and SASEGT. The DNA of the CDR3 is TGTGCCAGCAGTGACGGACTAGCGGGGGGCAGAGGACCCAAAGAGACCCAGTACTTC. Amino acids: CASSDGLAGGRGPKETQYF.